These T cell receptor beta chains were read from a single sample in a study of cytomegalovirus exposure and HLA in healthy donors. Produced via immunoSEQ multiplex PCR; TCRdb's table is partial and in-frame only. Altogether approximately 150,000 clones are present, approximately 85% being singletons, with the ten largest covering roughly 10%. Specimen: PBMCs. These TCRs come from a man aged 50 to 60 in good health and CMV-seropositive. Each CDR3 is given with its conserved first and last residue. Each record gives: D gene, J gene, V gene, clone size, CDR3 protein, CDR3 DNA. A D gene is named only where the DNA matches it firmly. Rows give clone size only sometimes, using once, few, many, or a class for an expanded clone.

d_call: -; j_call: TRBJ2-7; v_call: TRBV5-1; clone_size: -; cdr3_aa: CASSPDLTGQSYEQYF; cdr3_nt: TGCGCCAGCAGCCCCGACCTCACAGGGCAGTCCTACGAGCAGTACTTC
d_call: -; j_call: TRBJ1-6; v_call: TRBV30; clone_size: -; cdr3_aa: CAWRAGLDNSPLHF; cdr3_nt: TGTGCCTGGAGGGCAGGACTAGATAATTCACCCCTCCACTTT
d_call: -; j_call: TRBJ1-1; v_call: TRBV19; clone_size: -; cdr3_aa: CASRREVHTEAFF; cdr3_nt: TGTGCCAGTCGACGAGAGGTTCACACTGAAGCTTTCTTT
d_call: -; j_call: TRBJ1-2; v_call: TRBV30; clone_size: -; cdr3_aa: CAWSVKLDSHYTF; cdr3_nt: TGTGCCTGGAGTGTAAAGTTGGACAGTCACTACACCTTC
d_call: TRBD1; j_call: TRBJ2-1; v_call: TRBV5-4; clone_size: -; cdr3_aa: CASSPDRGSYNEQFF; cdr3_nt: TGTGCCAGCAGCCCTGACAGGGGGTCCTACAATGAGCAGTTCTTC
d_call: TRBD2; j_call: TRBJ2-1; v_call: TRBV7-3; clone_size: -; cdr3_aa: CASSALAASYNEQFF; cdr3_nt: TGTGCCAGCAGCGCACTAGCGGCCTCCTACAATGAGCAGTTCTTC
d_call: -; j_call: TRBJ2-7; v_call: TRBV6-6; clone_size: -; cdr3_aa: CASSTTAEQYF; cdr3_nt: TGTGCCAGCAGTACGACAGCCGAGCAGTACTTC
d_call: TRBD1; j_call: TRBJ2-7; v_call: TRBV9; clone_size: -; cdr3_aa: CASSTGTVPSYEQYF; cdr3_nt: TGTGCCAGCAGCACCGGGACAGTACCTTCCTACGAGCAGTACTTC
d_call: TRBD1; j_call: TRBJ1-5; v_call: TRBV10-3; clone_size: -; cdr3_aa: CAIRGDRDQPQHF; cdr3_nt: TGTGCCATCAGGGGAGACAGGGATCAGCCCCAGCATTTT
d_call: TRBD1; j_call: TRBJ1-2; v_call: TRBV19; clone_size: -; cdr3_aa: CASSIGTGQGNYGYTF; cdr3_nt: TGTGCTAGTAGTATAGGGACCGGACAGGGGAACTATGGCTACACCTTC
d_call: -; j_call: TRBJ2-5; v_call: TRBV13; clone_size: -; cdr3_aa: CTSSFGSRQETQYF; cdr3_nt: TGTACCAGCAGCTTTGGGTCTAGACAAGAGACCCAGTACTTC
d_call: TRBD2; j_call: TRBJ2-1; v_call: TRBV7-3; clone_size: few; cdr3_aa: CASSLRLAGDNEQFF; cdr3_nt: TGTGCCAGCAGCTTAAGACTAGCGGGAGACAATGAGCAGTTCTTC
d_call: -; j_call: TRBJ2-7; v_call: TRBV27; clone_size: -; cdr3_aa: CASSFFPGKNEQYF; cdr3_nt: TGTGCCAGCAGTTTCTTTCCCGGGAAGAACGAGCAGTACTTC
d_call: TRBD1; j_call: TRBJ1-2; v_call: TRBV5-4; clone_size: -; cdr3_aa: CASSWGQSNYGYTF; cdr3_nt: TGTGCCAGCAGCTGGGGACAGAGTAACTATGGCTACACCTTC
d_call: TRBD1; j_call: TRBJ2-5; v_call: TRBV29-1; clone_size: -; cdr3_aa: CSVERGQGLWETQYF; cdr3_nt: TGCAGCGTTGAAAGGGGACAGGGACTCTGGGAGACCCAGTACTTC
d_call: TRBD1; j_call: TRBJ2-5; v_call: TRBV6-5; clone_size: -; cdr3_aa: CASSYKGAAQETQYF; cdr3_nt: TGTGCCAGCAGTTACAAGGGGGCGGCCCAAGAGACCCAGTACTTC
d_call: -; j_call: TRBJ1-5; v_call: TRBV28; clone_size: few; cdr3_aa: CASSLAFNQPQHF; cdr3_nt: TGTGCCAGCAGTTTAGCGTTTAATCAGCCCCAGCATTTT
d_call: TRBD2; j_call: TRBJ2-3; v_call: TRBV7-6; clone_size: -; cdr3_aa: CASSLGLAGRTDTQYF; cdr3_nt: TGTGCCAGCAGCTTAGGGCTAGCGGGGAGAACAGATACGCAGTATTTT
d_call: -; j_call: TRBJ2-7; v_call: TRBV7-2; clone_size: -; cdr3_aa: CASSLAQGTYEQYF; cdr3_nt: TGTGCCAGCAGCTTAGCCCAGGGCACCTACGAGCAGTACTTC
d_call: -; j_call: TRBJ1-5; v_call: TRBV19; clone_size: -; cdr3_aa: CASSETAPVGNQPQHF; cdr3_nt: TGTGCCAGTAGTGAGACAGCGCCGGTTGGCAATCAGCCCCAGCATTTT
d_call: -; j_call: TRBJ2-3; v_call: TRBV18; clone_size: -; cdr3_aa: CASSQAAGTDTQYF; cdr3_nt: TGTGCCAGCTCGCAAGCCGCGGGCACAGATACGCAGTATTTT
d_call: TRBD2; j_call: TRBJ2-1; v_call: TRBV6-5; clone_size: -; cdr3_aa: CASSSTSGGNNEQFF; cdr3_nt: TGTGCCAGCAGCTCGACTAGCGGGGGTAACAATGAGCAGTTCTTC
d_call: TRBD2; j_call: TRBJ2-3; v_call: TRBV5-4; clone_size: -; cdr3_aa: CASSTGLAGTDTQYF; cdr3_nt: TGTGCCAGCAGCACTGGACTAGCGGGGACAGATACGCAGTATTTT
d_call: -; j_call: TRBJ2-7; v_call: TRBV27; clone_size: -; cdr3_aa: CASPCGYEQYF; cdr3_nt: TGTGCCAGCCCATGCGGGTACGAGCAGTACTTC
d_call: TRBD2; j_call: TRBJ2-3; v_call: TRBV5-6; clone_size: -; cdr3_aa: CASSLLAGGQKDTQYF; cdr3_nt: TGTGCCAGCAGCTTGCTGGCGGGAGGGCAAAAAGATACGCAGTATTTT
d_call: -; j_call: TRBJ1-6; v_call: TRBV7-2; clone_size: -; cdr3_aa: CASSSTGNSPLHF; cdr3_nt: TGTGCCAGCAGCTCTACAGGGAATTCACCCCTCCACTTT
d_call: -; j_call: TRBJ1-1; v_call: TRBV4-1; clone_size: -; cdr3_aa: CASRTQVNTEAFF; cdr3_nt: TGCGCCAGCCGCACACAAGTGAACACTGAAGCTTTCTTT
d_call: -; j_call: TRBJ1-2; v_call: TRBV19; clone_size: -; cdr3_aa: CASSIGGPNGYTF; cdr3_nt: TGTGCCAGTAGTATCGGTGGGCCTAATGGCTACACCTTC
d_call: TRBD1; j_call: TRBJ2-5; v_call: TRBV10-3; clone_size: once; cdr3_aa: CAISEDRGGPQETQYF; cdr3_nt: TGTGCCATCAGTGAGGACAGGGGGGGGCCCCAAGAGACCCAGTACTTC
d_call: -; j_call: TRBJ2-2; v_call: TRBV19; clone_size: -; cdr3_aa: CASNSRTGELFF; cdr3_nt: TGTGCCAGTAACTCACGAACCGGGGAGCTGTTTTTT
d_call: -; j_call: TRBJ2-7; v_call: TRBV1; clone_size: -; cdr3_aa: CTSRRPGTSSYEQYF; cdr3_nt: TGCACCAGCAGACGACCCGGGACTAGCTCCTACGAGCAGTACTTC
d_call: -; j_call: TRBJ2-7; v_call: TRBV30; clone_size: -; cdr3_aa: CAGRQSSYEQYF; cdr3_nt: TGTGCCGGACGACAGAGCTCCTACGAGCAGTACTTC
d_call: TRBD1; j_call: TRBJ2-7; v_call: TRBV6-6; clone_size: -; cdr3_aa: CASSLTGPQRYEQYF; cdr3_nt: TGTGCCAGCAGTTTGACAGGGCCCCAAAGATACGAGCAGTACTTC
d_call: -; j_call: TRBJ1-2; v_call: TRBV5-8; clone_size: -; cdr3_aa: CASSLEAGANYGYTF; cdr3_nt: TGTGCCAGCAGCTTGGAGGCCGGAGCTAACTATGGCTACACCTTC
d_call: TRBD1; j_call: TRBJ1-5; v_call: TRBV19; clone_size: -; cdr3_aa: CASSQLGQGIPNQPQHF; cdr3_nt: TGTGCCAGTAGCCAACTGGGACAGGGGATCCCCAATCAGCCCCAGCATTTT
d_call: TRBD1; j_call: TRBJ2-7; v_call: TRBV10-3; clone_size: few; cdr3_aa: CASRRQGDEQYF; cdr3_nt: TGTGCCAGCAGAAGACAGGGCGACGAGCAGTACTTC
d_call: TRBD2; j_call: TRBJ2-1; v_call: TRBV2; clone_size: -; cdr3_aa: CASRPPIAGVYNEQFF; cdr3_nt: TGTGCCAGCAGACCGCCGATAGCGGGAGTCTACAATGAGCAGTTCTTC
d_call: -; j_call: TRBJ2-7; v_call: TRBV7-9; clone_size: -; cdr3_aa: CASSLASPQAYEQYF; cdr3_nt: TGTGCCAGCAGCCTTGCCTCACCTCAGGCCTACGAGCAGTACTTC
d_call: -; j_call: TRBJ1-1; v_call: TRBV5-5; clone_size: -; cdr3_aa: CASSPGYAEAFF; cdr3_nt: TGTGCCAGCAGCCCAGGGTACGCTGAAGCTTTCTTT
d_call: -; j_call: TRBJ2-7; v_call: TRBV2; clone_size: -; cdr3_aa: CASSFQYPTGRSYEQYF; cdr3_nt: TGTGCCAGCAGTTTCCAATACCCGACAGGGAGGTCTTACGAGCAGTACTTC